This TCR beta chain was recorded in a study of blood T cell repertoires in COVID-19. In the study overall: The analysed material was cDNA or gDNA that came from T cells, B-cell-depleted T cells, or PBMCs.

Clones were read by immunoSEQ multiplex PCR, and TCRdb kept only the in-frame ones, dropping some. The table lists 190,000 or so clones, about 80% of them singletons, with about 6.9% in the top ten. V shed 5 bases and J shed 10 bases, with 18 bases lying between them. CDR3 length equals 15 residues. CDR1 is SEHNR and CDR2 is FQNEAQ in the germline V gene (reference sequence). The receptor comes from a human donor with acute or convalescent COVID-19. The donor label of this sample is uncertain. The chain carries TRBV7-9 and TRBJ1-6; D unclear. Material for sequencing was peripheral blood. The CDR3 DNA is TGTGCCAGCAGCGCCGGGGTCCTTCTGCGCTCACCCCTCCACTTT. Protein sequence: CASSAGVLLRSPLHF.